This T cell receptor beta chain was obtained from a study of lymphopenia after photon versus proton radiotherapy (dated by TCRdb to 2018 to 2020). Some background on the complete study: The study compared the immunological effects of photon versus proton radiation therapy in patients with gastrointestinal tumors who developed high-grade lymphopenia. The cohort included roughly 20 patients with gastrointestinal tumors who developed lymphopenia after receiving either photon or proton therapy. The study was designed to characterize how the impact on the immune system differs between the two radiation modalities.

The library was prepared using the immunoSEQ multiplex PCR assay. Deep sequencing of rearranged TCR beta loci, alongside multiparametric flow cytometry, was used to profile T cell repertoires. TCRdb limited this immuneACCESS table to in-frame rearrangements with V and J called. A share of clones is missing; checked studies link under half to unresolved V genes, and the rest is unexplained. This sample gives 77,000 or so clones in total; approximately 82% of them show up just once. The ten most abundant clones make up roughly 1.4% of the sample. V sheds 3 bases and J sheds 4 bases, leaving 13 bases between their ends. There are 15 amino acids in the CDR3, from cysteine to phenylalanine inclusive. Only the CDR3 portion is preserved as DNA: 45 bases, with reading frame beginning at the first base. CDR1 is given as SGHTA and CDR2 as FQGNSA, both from the germline V gene. General study outcomes and caveats: The survival association was assessed only in patients who died, and the authors presented better survival with proton therapy as a possibility rather than a demonstrated result. Once the lymphocyte count had reached its nadir, the repertoires of photon-treated patients showed oligoclonal expansion, particularly of CD8+ Temra cells, and this expansion drove the decline in diversity. Proton-treated patients stayed relatively stable during treatment, while photon-treated patients lost naive T cells and TCR diversity and gained effector/memory populations. Across the cohort, among patients who died, a greater drop in TCR diversity after the nadir was inversely correlated with overall survival time.

Comment on this clone: Its antigen has not been determined. No base quality information exists; no much larger clone differs at one position.

Rearrangement joined TRBV7-2 to TRBJ2-1; the D gene is perhaps TRBD2, on 6 matching bases. The clonotype was recovered from a man between 60 and 70 years old with pancreatic cancer. Source: peripheral blood, taken from a patient treated with proton-based radiotherapy. The sequenced DNA: TGTGCCAGCAGCTTTCCTTTGGGAGGTTACAATGAGCAGTTCTTC. The resulting protein is CASSFPLGGYNEQFF. Beyond the CDR3, the reference TRBV7-2 and TRBJ2-1 genes provide the residues; the full variable domain reads: GAGVSQSPSNKVTEKGKDVELRCDPISGHTALYWYRQSLGQGLEFLIYFQGNSAPDKSGLPSDRFSAERTGGSVSTLTIQRTQQEDSAVYLCASSFPLGGYNEQFFGPGTRLTVL.